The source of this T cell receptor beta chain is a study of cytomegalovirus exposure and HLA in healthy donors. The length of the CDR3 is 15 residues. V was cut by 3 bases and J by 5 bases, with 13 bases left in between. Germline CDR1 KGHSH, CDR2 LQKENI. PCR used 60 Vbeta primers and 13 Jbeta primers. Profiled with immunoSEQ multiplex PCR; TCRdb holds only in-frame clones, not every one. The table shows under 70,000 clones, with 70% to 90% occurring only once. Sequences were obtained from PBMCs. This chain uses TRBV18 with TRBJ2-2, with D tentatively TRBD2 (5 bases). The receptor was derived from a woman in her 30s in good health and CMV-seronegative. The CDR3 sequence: CASSPSGRETGELFF. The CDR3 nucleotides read TGTGCCAGCTCACCTTCTGGAAGGGAGACCGGGGAGCTGTTTTTT.